The TCR beta chain described here comes from a study of cytomegalovirus exposure and HLA in healthy donors. Study-level background: Earlier findings included about 120 million unique TCR beta sequences obtained from 180 million or so T cells. Study conclusions and caveats: The authors enumerated around 150 TCR beta chains as linked to cytomegalovirus.

The PCR contained 60 Vbeta and 13 Jbeta primers. Per the study methods: Among the unique TCR beta chains that a later analysis counted, roughly 80 million in all, about 12 million were shared. Clones were read by immunoSEQ multiplex PCR, and TCRdb kept only the in-frame ones, dropping some. V and J calls plus clone size are reproduced from that table; the DNA served to infer D and trimming. This sample has 130,000 or so clones, with roughly 66% found just once. Sampled while nominally healthy, donors likely had unrecorded immune exposures. This CDR3 contains 14 residues. CDR1 is MDHEN, CDR2 SYDVKM, per germline. Deletions cut 7 bases from V and 2 bases from J, with 14 bases between. A remark on this clone: As yet, its antigen is unknown.

The chain links TRBV28 to TRBJ2-5; tentatively, D is TRBD2 (5 bases). This receptor was taken from a young man in good health and CMV-seronegative. The sequencing input was PBMCs. CDR3 in DNA: TGTGCCAGCACGAACGGACGGGAACAAGAGACCCAGTACTTC. It yields the protein CASTNGREQETQYF.